These 25 T cell receptor beta chains came from one sample sequenced in a study of a mutant IDH1 vaccine in newly diagnosed glioma. Antigens of these TCRs are unknown. This sample's time point: week 5, during vaccination. Each dose of the vaccine consisted of 300 ug of mutant IDH1 20-mer peptide, with topical imiquimod. Produced via immunoSEQ multiplex PCR; TCRdb's table is partial and in-frame only. The sample lists 40,000 to 55,000 clones, approximately 78% occurring once. This material consisted of PBMCs, taken from a glioma patient whose treatment included an IDH1 peptide vaccine. The receptors were gathered from a man over 45 with glioma.

This chain joins TRBV5-1 and TRBJ2-7; D call uncertain. Germline V gives CDR1 SGHRS, CDR2 YFSETQ. Trimming took 1 base from V and 0 from J, leaving 11 bases between them. The CDR3 consists of 15 residues. Here the CDR3 DNA reads TGCGCCAGCAGCTTGTCACCGATTAGCTCCTACGAGCAGTACTTC. Translating gives CASSLSPISSYEQYF.

The rearrangement uses TRBV4-2 and TRBJ1-5, with D unresolved. The V and J ends lost 3 bases and 4 bases respectively, with 4 bases between them. Germline V gives CDR1 LGHNA, CDR2 YNFKEQ. This CDR3 region has 12 residues. The CDR3 loop reads CASSHVNQPQHF. The CDR3 DNA reads TGTGCCAGCAGCCATGTGAATCAGCCCCAGCATTTT.

V is TRBV7-9 and J is TRBJ1-4; D gene unclear. Trimming took 1 base from V and 8 from J, leaving 17 bases between them. Looked up from germline, CDR1 is SEHNR and CDR2 is FQNEAQ (reference sequence). CDR3 length equals 16 residues. CDR3 protein: CASSLEDPLGWEKLFF. Written as DNA, the CDR3 is TGTGCCAGCAGCTTAGAGGATCCCCTCGGGTGGGAAAAACTGTTTTTT.

The rearrangement joins TRBV14 to TRBJ2-2; possibly TRBD1 for D (5 bases). V was clipped by 1 base and J by 5 bases, with 14 bases between them. The CDR3 is made up of 16 amino acids. Germline V gene sequence: CDR1 SGHDN, CDR2 FVKESK. The CDR3 DNA is TGTGCCAGCAGCCAAGGACGTGGGGCCTGGACCGGGGAGCTGTTTTTT. As protein: CASSQGRGAWTGELFF.

The chain couples TRBV5-1 to TRBJ2-3, with unresolved D. This CDR3 comprises 14 residues. Germline-derived CDR1 and CDR2 are SGHRS and YFSETQ. The V end lost 3 bases, the J end lost 1 base, and 9 bases lay between the germline ends. The CDR3 nucleotides are TGCGCCAGCAGCTCTTCGGCGGGCACAGATACGCAGTATTTT. Its protein is CASSSSAGTDTQYF. Full variable domain (missing parts from reference TRBV5-1 and TRBJ2-3): KAGVTQTPRYLIKTRGQQVTLSCSPISGHRSVSWYQQTPGQGLQFLFEYFSETQRNKGNFPGRFSGRQFSNSRSEMNVSTLELGDSALYLCASSSSAGTDTQYFGPGTRLTVL.

The chain has TRBV7-2 and TRBJ1-5, with TRBD1 matching 7 bases. The V gene's germline CDR1 is SGHTA and CDR2 FQGNSA. The CDR3 is 15 amino acids. Trimming removed 5 bases from V and 3 bases from J; junction bases left unmatched: 7. The CDR3 sequence is CASSADRNPNQPQHF. The DNA of the CDR3 is TGTGCCAGCAGCGCGGACAGGAATCCCAATCAGCCCCAGCATTTT.

The chain has TRBV2 and TRBJ2-7, with a weak D call TRBD1 (6 bases). Germline lookup yields CDR1 SNHLY and CDR2 FYNNEI. The CDR3 covers 13 residues. V was trimmed by 1 base and J by 7 bases, leaving 11 bases between them. The CDR3 DNA is TGTGCCAGCAGTGAAGTCATCCAGGGGGAGCAGTACTTC. It translates to CASSEVIQGEQYF.

This sequence joins TRBV30 and TRBJ1-1; TRBD1 matches 7 bases. CDR1 is GTSNPN, CDR2 SVGIG, per germline (reference sequence). Unmatched junction bases numbered 1, after V lost 5 bases and J lost 1 base. The length of the CDR3 is 12 residues. The CDR3 coding sequence is TGTGCCTGGCACAGGGGGAACACTGAAGCTTTCTTT. Translated: CAWHRGNTEAFF.

The V and J genes are TRBV7-3 and TRBJ1-1; D not resolved. The length of the CDR3 is 13 residues. Per germline, CDR1 SGHTA and CDR2 FQGTGA. The germline V and J ends were trimmed by 5 bases and 7 bases, with 14 bases remaining between them. The CDR3 DNA sequence: TGTGCCAGCAGCGGCCATCGAGGTGGTGAAGCTTTCTTT. It is translated as CASSGHRGGEAFF.

A word on this clone: At one end the junction does not follow the germline gene, possibly because of a read error. The rearrangement joins TRBV7-7 to TRBJ2-7, with TRBD2 identical over 8 bases. CDR3 length: 14 residues. CDR1 SSHAT and CDR2 FNYEAQ come from the germline V gene (reference sequence). CDR3 bases: TGTGCTAGCAGCCCTGGCGGGGGGTCCTACGAGCAGTACTTC. Translation gives CASSPGGGSYEQYF.

This chain joins TRBV7-9 and TRBJ1-1; D is undetermined. Germline values: CDR1 SEHNR, CDR2 FQNEAQ (reference sequence). The CDR3 loop spans 15 amino acids. The V end was cut by 4 bases, the J end by 0 bases, with 12 bases between. The CDR3 sequence is CASSSTEGMNTEAFF. CDR3 nucleotide sequence: TGTGCCAGCAGCTCAACGGAGGGAATGAACACTGAAGCTTTCTTT.

Only one count was recorded for this clone. CDR3 bases: TGTGCCAGCAGACCAGGGGGAGCGAACACTGAAGCTTTCTTT. It encodes CASRPGGANTEAFF. J is TRBJ1-1 and V is TRBV5-5; 7 nucleotides line up with TRBD1. From germline, CDR1 is SGHKS and CDR2 YYEKEE (reference sequence). The CDR3 runs to 14 residues. V gave up 5 bases and J gave up 1 base; unmatched junction bases: 5. Supplemented by reference TRBV5-5 and TRBJ1-1, the full variable domain reads DAGVTQSPTHLIKTRGQQVTLRCSPISGHKSVSWYQQVLGQGPQFIFQYYEKEERGRGNFPDRFSARQFPNYSSELNVNALLLGDSALYLCASRPGGANTEAFFGQGTRLTVV.

J is TRBJ2-1 and V is TRBV4-2; no reliable D call. The CDR3 contains 16 residues. Trimming pared 0 bases from V and 6 bases from J, leaving 15 bases between. Germline CDR1 reads LGHNA; CDR2 reads YNFKEQ. The CDR3 DNA reads TGTGCCAGCAGCCAAGATAATGGCCTAGAAGCCAATGAGCAGTTCTTC. Translating it yields CASSQDNGLEANEQFF.

The chain joins TRBV30 to TRBJ1-2, with no clear D. The CDR3 extends over 12 amino acids. The germline CDR1 and CDR2 sequences are GTSNPN and SVGIG (reference sequence). Trimming stripped 6 bases from V and 9 bases from J, with 17 bases between. The CDR3 sequence: CACPGGPLSYTF. For the CDR3, the DNA is TGTGCCTGCCCTGGAGGGCCATTAAGCTACACCTTC.

The chain joins TRBV6-6 to TRBJ1-4; 7 bases fit TRBD1. The V and J ends lost 8 bases and 7 bases, in that order; junction bases with no gene match: 10. The length of the CDR3 is 14 residues. CDR1 and CDR2 (germline): MNHNY, SVGAGI (reference sequence). CDR3 region: CASRGGTVGEKLFF. The CDR3, as DNA: TGTGCCAGCCGAGGAGGGACAGTAGGTGAAAAACTGTTTTTT.

V gene TRBV7-9 combines with J gene TRBJ2-3; D may be TRBD1 (5 bases). The CDR3 has 13 residues. The V and J ends lost 5 bases and 5 bases respectively, with 11 bases between them. Germline V CDR1 and CDR2: SEHNR, FQNEAQ (reference sequence). The CDR3 DNA reads TGTGCCAGCAGCCTTACAGGAGAAGATACGCAGTATTTT. Amino acids: CASSLTGEDTQYF.

The CDR3 coding sequence is TGTGCCAGCAGCCCCGGTACAGGGGGGAAGTTTACCTACGAGCAGTACTTC. It is translated as CASSPGTGGKFTYEQYF. V and J are TRBV5-4 and TRBJ2-7; 8 positions agree with TRBD1. V lost 4 bases to trimming and J lost 2 bases; unmatched junction nucleotides: 14. The CDR3 has 17 residues. Germline V gives CDR1 SGHNT, CDR2 YYREEE (reference sequence).

The rearrangement links TRBV5-8 to TRBJ2-6; D possibly corresponds to TRBD2 (6 bases). Germline assignment: CDR1 SGHTS and CDR2 YDEGEE. The CDR3 spans 15 residues. The germline V and J ends were trimmed by 2 bases and 4 bases, with 10 bases remaining between them. In nucleotides, the CDR3 is TGTGCCAGCAGCTTCGGAGGGATCGGGGCCAACGTCCTGACTTTC. Translated, it gives CASSFGGIGANVLTF.

The CDR3 sequence is CASTHGGRPTEAFF. For the CDR3, the DNA is TGTGCCAGCACTCACGGGGGGAGGCCCACTGAAGCTTTCTTT. V is TRBV6-5 and J is TRBJ1-1, with D maybe TRBD1 (5 bases). The CDR3 runs to 14 residues. Trimming cost V 7 bases and J 4 bases, with 16 bases left between them. Germline values: CDR1 MNHEY, CDR2 SVGAGI.

The V gene is TRBV10-2, the J gene TRBJ2-3; no definite D call. V dropped 9 bases and J dropped 4 bases, with 17 bases sitting between them. Germline-derived CDR1 and CDR2 are WSHSY and SAAADI. The CDR3 is 14 amino acids. In nucleotides, the CDR3 is TGCGCCAGTTCTCCCCGGGCCAATTCAGATACGCAGTATTTT. This gives the protein CASSPRANSDTQYF.

This clone was seen once. The chain couples TRBV19 to TRBJ1-4; the D is unclear. Per germline, CDR1 LNHDA and CDR2 SQIVND (reference sequence). This CDR3 is built from 16 residues. With 5 bases removed from V and 1 base from J, the gap between germline ends came to 14 bases. The DNA for the CDR3 is TGTGCCAGTAGTTTCCGGGGTCGGGGAACTAATGAAAAACTGTTTTTT. Encoded protein: CASSFRGRGTNEKLFF.

The chain uses TRBV19 and TRBJ1-5; D is uncertain. CDR3 length equals 15 residues. The V end was cut by 7 bases, the J end by 0 bases, with 13 bases between. CDR1 and CDR2 (germline): LNHDA, SQIVND (reference sequence). CDR3 coding DNA: TGTGCCAGTACCACCCGGCAATATAGCAATCAGCCCCAGCATTTT. Its translation is CASTTRQYSNQPQHF.

The sample holds a few counts of this clone. The gene calls are TRBV2 and TRBJ2-3, with 10 positions matching TRBD2. CDR1 is SNHLY, CDR2 FYNNEI, per germline. The CDR3 is 17 amino acids. The junction had 9 bases not matched to a gene; V was cut back by 6 bases and J by 0 bases. CDR3 loop: CASRQAGLAESTDTQYF. For the CDR3, the DNA is TGTGCCAGCAGACAAGCTGGACTAGCGGAAAGCACAGATACGCAGTATTTT.

The V call is TRBV30, the J call TRBJ2-1; maybe TRBD2 (5 bases). Trimming stripped 0 bases from V and 9 bases from J, with 9 bases between. The CDR3 runs 12 residues. CDR1 is GTSNPN, CDR2 SVGIG, per germline (reference sequence). The CDR3, as DNA: TGTGCCTGGAGTGTATCTCGGGGTGAGCAGTTCTTC. Translation: CAWSVSRGEQFF.

The chain joins TRBV25-1 to TRBJ2-2; TRBD2 matches at 12 bases. Trimming took 4 bases from V and 5 from J; bases not matched to a gene: 5. The V gene's germline CDR1 is MGHDK and CDR2 SYGVNS. The CDR3 length is 16 residues. CDR3: CASSGLAGGQTGELFF. CDR3 nucleotide sequence: TGTGCCAGCAGTGGGCTAGCGGGGGGGCAGACCGGGGAGCTGTTTTTT. The full variable domain, with the rest looked up from reference TRBV25-1 and TRBJ2-2, is EADIYQTPRYLVIGTGKKITLECSQTMGHDKMYWYQQDPGMELHLIHYSYGVNSTEKGDLSSESTVSRIRTEHFPLTLESARPSHTSQYLCASSGLAGGQTGELFFGEGSRLTVL.